Listed below are T cell receptor beta chains from one sample, sequenced in a study of spatial heterogeneity in lung cancer. TCRdb analysed the 5' RACE reads with MiXCR anew, one entry per CDR3 protein. The sample holds about 26,000 distinct CDR3 sequences, roughly 13% seen once. Sequencing was performed on PBMCs, taken at surgery. The receptor source for this set is a female donor with early-stage non-small cell lung cancer. Both conserved end residues are part of each CDR3. D genes are given only for firm matches. Not all rows give a size; the values are once, few, many and, for expanded clones, a class.

DNA: TGCGCCAGCAGCTTGGGCGGCAGGGCTTTCGATGGCTACACCTTC
CDR3: CASSLGGRAFDGYTF
V: TRBV5-1
D: NA
J: TRBJ1-2
size: many

DNA: TGTGCCAGCAGCCAAGCTTCAGATACGCAGTATTTT
CDR3: CASSQASDTQYF
V: TRBV3-1
D: NA
J: TRBJ2-3
size: many

DNA: TGTGCTAGCAGCCGCTCATTAAGCGGGGGCAACAATGAGCAGTTCTTC
CDR3: CASSRSLSGGNNEQFF
V: TRBV7-7
D: TRBD2
J: TRBJ2-1
size: many

DNA: TGTGCCAGCAGTTACACGGTAGGGCAGCCCCAGCATTTT
CDR3: CASSYTVGQPQHF
V: TRBV28
D: NA
J: TRBJ1-5
size: NA

DNA: TGTGCCAGCAGCTTATATTGGGGCGGGTTGAATGAGCAGTTCTTC
CDR3: CASSLYWGGLNEQFF
V: TRBV7-2
D: NA
J: TRBJ2-1
size: many

DNA: TGTGCCAGCAGCTTAGTGGAGGGCTACACCTTC
CDR3: CASSLVEGYTF
V: TRBV7-2
D: NA
J: TRBJ1-2
size: many

DNA: TGTGCCAGCAGTTTAGGCCGGGCCCGTGAAGCTTTCTTT
CDR3: CASSLGRAREAFF
V: TRBV27
D: NA
J: TRBJ1-1
size: many

DNA: TGCAGCACCTATACCGGGACCCAGGGAGAAAAACTGTTTTTT
CDR3: CSTYTGTQGEKLFF
V: TRBV29-1
D: NA
J: TRBJ1-4
size: many

DNA: TGCGCCAGCAGCCAAGAGCGACAGGGGTTCATTGAGCAGTTCTTC
CDR3: CASSQERQGFIEQFF
V: TRBV4-3
D: TRBD1
J: TRBJ2-1
size: many

DNA: TGTGCCAGCAGCTTCTTGCCTCGGGCCTTC
CDR3: CASSFLPRAF
V: TRBV11-1
D: NA
J: TRBJ2-1
size: many

DNA: TGCAGTGCTAGCGTCGTGCCGCTGGGACAGAACTATGGCTACACCTTC
CDR3: CSASVVPLGQNYGYTF
V: TRBV20-1
D: TRBD1
J: TRBJ1-2
size: NA

DNA: TGTGCCAGCAGCGCTACTAGCGGGAGAACAAATGAGCAGTTCTTC
CDR3: CASSATSGRTNEQFF
V: TRBV9
D: TRBD2
J: TRBJ2-1
size: many

DNA: TGCAGCGTCATGCCCGGGACAGGGGGCCATGGACCCAAGATTAGAGCCCAGTACTTC
CDR3: CSVMPGTGGHGPKIRAQYF
V: TRBV29-1
D: TRBD1
J: TRBJ2-5
size: NA

DNA: TGTGCCAGCAGTCCAAGACTCATCGCGGGAGGGTGGATGGGTGAGCAGTTCTTC
CDR3: CASSPRLIAGGWMGEQFF
V: TRBV12-3/TRBV12-4
D: TRBD2
J: TRBJ2-1
size: many

DNA: TGTGCCAGCAGATCAATTAGCTCCTATAATTCACCCCTCCACTTT
CDR3: CASRSISSYNSPLHF
V: TRBV11-2
D: NA
J: TRBJ1-6
size: many

DNA: TGCGCCAGCAGCCCCGGGGTAGCGGGATCCCACAATGAGCAGTTCTTC
CDR3: CASSPGVAGSHNEQFF
V: TRBV4-3
D: TRBD2
J: TRBJ2-1
size: many

DNA: TGCGCCAGCAGCCAGCTTCTAGCGGCTTCCCCCTACGAGCAGTACTTC
CDR3: CASSQLLAASPYEQYF
V: TRBV4-1
D: TRBD2
J: TRBJ2-7
size: many

DNA: TGCAGTGCTAGAGACAGGGTAATATACACTGAAGCTTTCTTT
CDR3: CSARDRVIYTEAFF
V: TRBV20-1
D: NA
J: TRBJ1-1
size: hyperexpanded

DNA: TGTGCCAGCCTGAGTGCGGGGGCAGATACGCAGTATTTT
CDR3: CASLSAGADTQYF
V: TRBV5-5
D: TRBD2
J: TRBJ2-3
size: few

DNA: TGTGCCAGCAGCTTAGGTTTGGCAGAAGAGACCCAGTACTTC
CDR3: CASSLGLAEETQYF
V: TRBV7-2
D: NA
J: TRBJ2-5
size: many

DNA: TGTGCCAGCACTCCATACGCCGTGGGGATCCCCTCTGGAAACACCATATATTTT
CDR3: CASTPYAVGIPSGNTIYF
V: TRBV28
D: NA
J: TRBJ1-3
size: many

DNA: TGTGCCATCGCAACATCAGCACATGAAAAACTGTTTTTT
CDR3: CAIATSAHEKLFF
V: TRBV10-3
D: NA
J: TRBJ1-4
size: NA

DNA: TGTGCCAGCAGTTACTCGAACTACATGAACACTGAAGCTTTCTTT
CDR3: CASSYSNYMNTEAFF
V: TRBV6-2/TRBV6-3
D: NA
J: TRBJ1-1
size: many

DNA: TGCAGTGCGAAAGAGGGGGTCTCCGAAGCTTTCTTT
CDR3: CSAKEGVSEAFF
V: TRBV20-1
D: NA
J: TRBJ1-1
size: NA

DNA: TGTGCCAGCATGGGGCATGAAAAACTGTTTTTT
CDR3: CASMGHEKLFF
V: TRBV6-8
D: NA
J: TRBJ1-4
size: many

DNA: TGTGCCAGCAGCACCCCCGGGCTAGCCACAGATACGCAGTATTTT
CDR3: CASSTPGLATDTQYF
V: TRBV5-6
D: NA
J: TRBJ2-3
size: many

DNA: TGTGCCATCAGTGATGGCTCCACCGGGGAGCTGTTTTTT
CDR3: CAISDGSTGELFF
V: TRBV10-3
D: NA
J: TRBJ2-2
size: NA

DNA: TGTGCCAGCAGCTTAGTGACAGTCTATGGCTACACCTTC
CDR3: CASSLVTVYGYTF
V: TRBV5-4
D: NA
J: TRBJ1-2
size: NA

DNA: TGTGCCAGCAGTTTAGGATTAATCGCTGGAAACACCATATATTTT
CDR3: CASSLGLIAGNTIYF
V: TRBV28
D: NA
J: TRBJ1-3
size: many

DNA: TGCAGCGACCTATGGGGGGAAGGCTACACCTTC
CDR3: CSDLWGEGYTF
V: TRBV29-1
D: NA
J: TRBJ1-2
size: few

DNA: TGTGCCAGCAGCCAAGAGGTGAGCGGGACGGGTCGCGAGCAGTACTTC
CDR3: CASSQEVSGTGREQYF
V: TRBV3-1
D: TRBD2
J: TRBJ2-7
size: many

DNA: TGTGCCAGTAGTATTTCTACAGGGGGTACTGAAGCTTTCTTT
CDR3: CASSISTGGTEAFF
V: TRBV19
D: TRBD1
J: TRBJ1-1
size: many

DNA: TGTGCCAGCAGTTTACTCCAAAGGGGGAACCATGAAAAACTGTTTTTT
CDR3: CASSLLQRGNHEKLFF
V: TRBV28
D: NA
J: TRBJ1-4
size: NA

DNA: TGTGCCAGCAGCTTAGACCAGGGGTTACAGCCCCAGCATTTT
CDR3: CASSLDQGLQPQHF
V: TRBV11-2
D: NA
J: TRBJ1-5
size: many

DNA: TGCAGCGTTGACAGCTACTCCTACAATGAGCAGTTCTTC
CDR3: CSVDSYSYNEQFF
V: TRBV29-1
D: NA
J: TRBJ2-1
size: many